Below, 13 T cell receptor beta chains from the same sample are listed, as sequenced in a study of cytomegalovirus exposure and HLA in healthy donors. PCR primers comprised 60 Vbeta and 13 Jbeta primers. Method: immunoSEQ multiplex PCR; TCRdb's copy keeps in-frame clones and lacks some. The sample includes around 78,000 clones, approximately 84% of them seen just once. The specimen sequenced was PBMCs. The origin of the receptors is a woman aged 50 to 60 in good health and CMV-seronegative.

The V and J genes are TRBV18 and TRBJ2-5; 7 positions match TRBD1. CDR3 length: 14 residues. Trimming removed 2 bases from V and 4 bases from J; junction bases left unmatched: 4. The germline CDR1 and CDR2 sequences are KGHSH and LQKENI. The CDR3, as DNA: TGTGCCAGCTCACCAGTCCCAGGGGGAGAGACCCAGTACTTC. This gives the protein CASSPVPGGETQYF.

This clone was seen just once. This chain uses TRBV5-1 with TRBJ1-2; 9 nucleotides line up with TRBD1. This CDR3 has 13 amino acids. The germline V gene encodes CDR1 SGHRS and CDR2 YFSETQ. Germline trimming cut 4 bases from V and 4 bases from J; bases unmatched to any gene: 2. The CDR3 spells CASSMGQGYGYTF. The CDR3 nucleotides read TGCGCCAGCAGCATGGGACAGGGCTATGGCTACACCTTC.

The V gene is TRBV25-1, the J gene TRBJ2-5; TRBD2 might be the D (6 bases). Trimming removed 3 bases at V and 5 bases at J, with 16 bases between. The CDR3 is 15 residues long. Germline V gene data show CDR1 as MGHDK and CDR2 as SYGVNS. CDR3 nucleotides: TGTGCCAGCAGTGACGGGGTCGGACGGGGGGAGACCCAGTACTTC. Residues: CASSDGVGRGETQYF. The variable domain in full, completed from reference TRBV25-1 and TRBJ2-5, reads EADIYQTPRYLVIGTGKKITLECSQTMGHDKMYWYQQDPGMELHLIHYSYGVNSTEKGDLSSESTVSRIRTEHFPLTLESARPSHTSQYLCASSDGVGRGETQYFGPGTRLLVL.

The V call is TRBV9, the J call TRBJ1-2; the D gene is possibly TRBD1 (6 bases). This CDR3 comprises 19 residues. V lost 3 bases and J 4 bases, leaving 28 bases between the germline ends. CDR1 and CDR2 (germline): SGDLS, YYNGEE. The CDR3: CASSAPAEAYRAYSYGYTF. The CDR3 DNA reads TGTGCCAGCAGCGCCCCAGCGGAGGCCTACAGGGCCTACTCCTATGGCTACACCTTC.

This clone turned up a few times. J is TRBJ2-5 and V is TRBV7-8; tentatively, D is TRBD1 (6 bases). Trimming took 4 bases from V and 5 from J, leaving 17 bases between them. Looked up from germline, CDR1 is SGHVS and CDR2 is FQNEAQ. CDR3 size: 15 residues. The CDR3 DNA follows: TGTGCCAGCAGCTCAAACACAGGGTTGGGGGAGACCCAGTACTTC. It encodes CASSSNTGLGETQYF.

This clone was recorded only once. This sequence joins TRBV7-9 and TRBJ2-1, with 8 bases lining up with TRBD1. Germline CDR1 reads SEHNR; CDR2 reads FQNEAQ (reference sequence). Trimming took 5 bases from V and 5 from J; bases not matched to a gene: 5. This CDR3 comprises 14 residues. The CDR3 sequence: CASSPRTGNNEQFF. CDR3 DNA sequence: TGTGCCAGCAGCCCCCGGACAGGGAACAATGAGCAGTTCTTC.

The V gene is TRBV28, the J gene TRBJ2-7; 8 bases fit TRBD2. The CDR3 is 18 residues long. Germline lookup yields CDR1 MDHEN and CDR2 SYDVKM. The V segment lost 4 bases and the J segment 0 bases; nucleotides outside the gene matches: 14. The CDR3 spells CASSSPRTPLAASYEQYF. CDR3 nucleotides: TGTGCCAGCAGTTCCCCCCGAACTCCACTAGCGGCCTCCTACGAGCAGTACTTC.

The genes are TRBV7-3 and TRBJ2-1; TRBD1 matches 7 bases. The CDR3 has 21 amino acids. J gave up 4 bases and V 5 bases, and 26 bases lay outside the gene matches. Looked up from germline, CDR1 is SGHTA and CDR2 is FQGTGA. CDR3 in amino acids: CASSPECSSDRQGWSYNEQFF. The CDR3 DNA reads as TGTGCCAGCAGCCCAGAGTGTTCCTCCGACCGACAGGGATGGAGTTACAATGAGCAGTTCTTC.

V is TRBV19 and J is TRBJ2-1; D call uncertain. Trimming left V 4 bases short and J 5 bases short, with 12 bases between. The CDR3 consists of 14 residues. Germline CDR1 reads LNHDA; CDR2 reads SQIVND (reference sequence). CDR3 amino acids: CASSKSKPHNEQFF. CDR3 bases: TGTGCCAGTAGTAAATCAAAGCCCCACAATGAGCAGTTCTTC.

This chain links TRBV7-3 with TRBJ2-3; tentative D call: TRBD2 (6 bases). V was shortened by 2 bases and J by 7 bases, with 16 bases between the two germline ends. The CDR3 consists of 15 residues. The germline gives CDR1 SGHTA, CDR2 FQGTGA. In DNA form, the CDR3 reads TGTGCCAGCAGCTTACTGGGGGGACTCGTATATACGCAGTATTTT. This translates into CASSLLGGLVYTQYF.

The V call is TRBV6-1, the J call TRBJ1-2, with TRBD1 matching over 9 bases. Germline CDR1 is MNHNS and CDR2 is SASEGT. The CDR3 consists of 17 residues. The J segment lost 2 bases and the V segment lost 4 bases, leaving 11 bases of the junction unmatched. The CDR3: CASSGTGQGFRNYGYTF. In nucleotides, the CDR3 is TGTGCCAGCAGTGGAACCGGACAGGGGTTCAGGAACTATGGCTACACCTTC.

The rearrangement joins TRBV7-9 to TRBJ2-3; D possibly corresponds to TRBD1 (5 bases). Trimming took 5 bases from V and 2 from J, leaving 20 bases between them. Germline loops: CDR1 SEHNR, CDR2 FQNEAQ (reference sequence). The CDR3 has 17 amino acids. CDR3 loop: CASSPDSPSFYTDTQYF. The CDR3 nucleotides read TGTGCCAGCAGCCCAGACAGCCCGTCGTTCTACACAGATACGCAGTATTTT.

The chain joins TRBV4-2 to TRBJ1-5; 7 bases are a match to TRBD1. Germline V gives CDR1 LGHNA, CDR2 YNFKEQ. With 1 base clipped from V and 0 bases from J, the junction kept 3 bases outside the gene matches. This CDR3 comprises 16 residues. CDR3 loop: CASSQVTGNSNQPQHF. CDR3 nucleotides: TGTGCCAGCAGCCAAGTGACAGGGAATAGCAATCAGCCCCAGCATTTT.